The 6 T cell receptor beta chains listed next were all sequenced from one sample in a study of shared clonotypes between healthy human individuals. Libraries were prepared by immunoSEQ multiplex PCR; TCRdb keeps only in-frame clonotypes and omits some of them. The data contain approximately 2.5 million clones, approximately 92% of them singletons. Input material: naive CD4+ T cells sorted from blood. Subset described: CD45RA+ positively selected. These receptors came from a man aged 18-30 years in good health.

This rearrangement joins TRBV21-1 to TRBJ2-7. TRBV21-1 constitutes a pseudogene. The CDR3 is 14 residues long. This CDR3 reads CATTQLGTSYEQYF. CDR3 DNA sequence: TGTGCCACCACCCAGCTGGGGACCTCCTACGAGCAGTACTTC.

The rearrangement links TRBV6-6 to TRBJ2-3; D may be TRBD1 (6 bases). This CDR3 is built from 11 residues. V shed 8 bases and J shed 6 bases, with 9 bases lying between them. Germline values: CDR1 MNHNY, CDR2 SVGAGI (reference sequence). Written as DNA, the CDR3 is TGTGCCAGCGGTCAGGGGGATACGCAGTATTTT. This codes for CASGQGDTQYF.

This clone has a handful of counts. The chain recombines TRBV2 with TRBJ2-7; D remains unclear. Germline V lookup: CDR1 SNHLY, CDR2 FYNNEI. Trimming left V 4 bases short and J 9 bases short, with 13 bases between. This CDR3 is built from 12 residues. The CDR3 bases are TGTGCCAGCAGTGGGACCGTCACGGGGCAGTACTTC. This sequence encodes CASSGTVTGQYF.

The chain couples TRBV10-1 to TRBJ2-2; D unresolved. CDR1 and CDR2 (germline): WNHNN, SYGVQD (reference sequence). V gave up 1 base and J gave up 7 bases, with 4 bases separating them. The CDR3 is 12 amino acids. The CDR3 nucleotides are TGCGCCAGCAGTGAGTTCGGCGGGGAGCTGTTTTTT. It codes for CASSEFGGELFF.

The chain recombines TRBV5-1 with TRBJ2-5, with D tentatively TRBD1 (6 bases). Germline V gives CDR1 SGHRS, CDR2 YFSETQ. The ends were cut back, 1 base at V and 4 bases at J, with 11 bases in the middle. The CDR3 loop spans 14 amino acids. The CDR3 DNA is TGCGCCAGCAGCTTGAAGCTGGGGGCAGAGACCCAGTACTTC. This sequence encodes CASSLKLGAETQYF.

J is TRBJ2-1 and V is TRBV7-6; D not certain. Germline V CDR1 and CDR2: SGHVS, FNYEAQ. V shed 0 bases and J shed 4 bases, with 7 bases lying between them. The CDR3 totals 14 residues. The CDR3 region is CASSLAEYYNEQFF. CDR3 nucleotide sequence: TGTGCCAGCAGCTTAGCGGAATATTACAATGAGCAGTTCTTC. Combining the CDR3 with reference TRBV7-6 and TRBJ2-1 gives the whole variable domain GAGVSQSPRYKVTKRGQDVALRCDPISGHVSLYWYRQALGQGPEFLTYFNYEAQQDKSGLPNDRFSAERPEGSISTLTIQRTEQRDSAMYRCASSLAEYYNEQFFGPGTRLTVL.